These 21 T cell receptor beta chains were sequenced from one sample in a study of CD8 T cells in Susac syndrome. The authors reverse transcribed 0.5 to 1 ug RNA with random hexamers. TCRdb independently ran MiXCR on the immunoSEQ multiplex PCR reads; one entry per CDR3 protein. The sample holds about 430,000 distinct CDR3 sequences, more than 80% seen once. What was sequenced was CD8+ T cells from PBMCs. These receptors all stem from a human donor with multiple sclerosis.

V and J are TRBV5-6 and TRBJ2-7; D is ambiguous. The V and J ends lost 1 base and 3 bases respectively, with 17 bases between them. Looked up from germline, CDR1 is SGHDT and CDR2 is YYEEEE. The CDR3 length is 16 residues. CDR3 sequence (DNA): TGTGCCAGCAGCTTGAAAGACCATTTGTTGGGCTACGAGCAGTACTTC. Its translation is CASSLKDHLLGYEQYF.

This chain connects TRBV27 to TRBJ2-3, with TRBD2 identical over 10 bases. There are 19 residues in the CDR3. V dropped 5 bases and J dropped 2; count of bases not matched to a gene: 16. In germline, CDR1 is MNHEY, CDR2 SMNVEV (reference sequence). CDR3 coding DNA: TGTGCCAGCAGTCTGTCAGGACTAGCGGAGACTACTTTCACAGATACGCAGTATTTT. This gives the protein CASSLSGLAETTFTDTQYF.

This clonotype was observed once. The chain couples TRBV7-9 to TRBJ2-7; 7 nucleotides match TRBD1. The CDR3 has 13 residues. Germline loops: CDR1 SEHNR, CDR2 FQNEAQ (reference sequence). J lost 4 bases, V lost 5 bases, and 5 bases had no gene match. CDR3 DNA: TGTGCCAGCAGCCGGGACAGCCTTTACGAGCAGTACTTC. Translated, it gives CASSRDSLYEQYF.

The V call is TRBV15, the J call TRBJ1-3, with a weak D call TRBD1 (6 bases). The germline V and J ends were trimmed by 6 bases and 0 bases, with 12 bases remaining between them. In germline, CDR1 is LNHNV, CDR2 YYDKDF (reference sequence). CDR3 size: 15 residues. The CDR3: CATRSDRLSGNTIYF. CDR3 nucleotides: TGTGCCACCAGATCGGACAGACTCTCTGGAAACACCATATATTTT.

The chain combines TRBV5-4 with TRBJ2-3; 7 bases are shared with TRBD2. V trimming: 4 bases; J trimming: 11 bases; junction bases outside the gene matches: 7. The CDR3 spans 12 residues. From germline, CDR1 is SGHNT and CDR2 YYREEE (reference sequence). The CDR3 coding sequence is TGTGCCAGCAGCCCTCTCGGGGAGGGGCAGTATTTT. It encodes CASSPLGEGQYF.

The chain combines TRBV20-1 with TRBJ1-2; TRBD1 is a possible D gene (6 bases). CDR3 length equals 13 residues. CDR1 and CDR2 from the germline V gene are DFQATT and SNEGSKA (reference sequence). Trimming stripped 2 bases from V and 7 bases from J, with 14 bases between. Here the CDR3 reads CSARQDRKIGYTF. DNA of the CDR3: TGCAGTGCTAGACAGGACAGAAAGATTGGCTACACCTTC.

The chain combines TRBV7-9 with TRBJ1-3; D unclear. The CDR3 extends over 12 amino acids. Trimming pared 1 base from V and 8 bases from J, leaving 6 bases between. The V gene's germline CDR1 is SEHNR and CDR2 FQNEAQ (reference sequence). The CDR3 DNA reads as TGTGCCAGCAGCTTAGTGTGGGACACCATATATTTT. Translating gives CASSLVWDTIYF. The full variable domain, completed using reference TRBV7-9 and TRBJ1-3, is DTGVSQNPRHKITKRGQNVTFRCDPISEHNRLYWYRQTLGQGPEFLTYFQNEAQLEKSRLLSDRFSAERPKGSFSTLEIQRTEQGDSAMYLCASSLVWDTIYFGEGSWLTVV.

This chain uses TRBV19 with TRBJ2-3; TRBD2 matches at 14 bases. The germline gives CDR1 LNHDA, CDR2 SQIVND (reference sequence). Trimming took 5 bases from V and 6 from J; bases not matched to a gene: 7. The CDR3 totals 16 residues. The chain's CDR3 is CASSLGLAGVKDTQYF. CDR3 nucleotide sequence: TGTGCCAGTAGTTTGGGACTAGCGGGAGTGAAGGATACGCAGTATTTT. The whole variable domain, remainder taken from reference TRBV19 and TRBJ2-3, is DGGITQSPKYLFRKEGQNVTLSCEQNLNHDAMYWYRQDPGQGLRLIYYSQIVNDFQKGDIAEGYSVSREKKESFPLTVTSAQKNPTAFYLCASSLGLAGVKDTQYFGPGTRLTVL.

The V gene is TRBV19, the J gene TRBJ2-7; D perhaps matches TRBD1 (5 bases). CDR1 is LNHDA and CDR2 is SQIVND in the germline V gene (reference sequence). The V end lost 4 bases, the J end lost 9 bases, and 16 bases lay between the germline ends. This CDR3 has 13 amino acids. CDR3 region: CASSSRQGGVQYF. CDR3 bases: TGTGCCAGTAGTAGTCGGCAGGGTGGTGTGCAGTACTTC.

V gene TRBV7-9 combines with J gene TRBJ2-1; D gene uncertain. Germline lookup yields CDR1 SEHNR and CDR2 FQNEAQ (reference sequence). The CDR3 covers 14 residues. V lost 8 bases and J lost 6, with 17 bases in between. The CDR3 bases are TGTGCCAGCTCCCAGCTTGGGCTACCCAATGAGCAGTTCTTC. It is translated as CASSQLGLPNEQFF.

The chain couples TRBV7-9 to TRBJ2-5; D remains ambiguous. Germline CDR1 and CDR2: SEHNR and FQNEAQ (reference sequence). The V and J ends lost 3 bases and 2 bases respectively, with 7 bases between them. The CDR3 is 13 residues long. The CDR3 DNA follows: TGTGCCAGCAGCTTGGTGCTACAAGAGACCCAGTACTTC. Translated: CASSLVLQETQYF.

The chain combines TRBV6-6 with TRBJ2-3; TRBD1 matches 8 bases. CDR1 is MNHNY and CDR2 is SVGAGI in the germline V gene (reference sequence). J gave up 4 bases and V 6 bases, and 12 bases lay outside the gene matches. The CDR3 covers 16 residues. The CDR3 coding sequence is TGTGCCAGCAGCCTATCAGGGGGCGCGGGATCAGATACGCAGTATTTT. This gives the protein CASSLSGGAGSDTQYF.

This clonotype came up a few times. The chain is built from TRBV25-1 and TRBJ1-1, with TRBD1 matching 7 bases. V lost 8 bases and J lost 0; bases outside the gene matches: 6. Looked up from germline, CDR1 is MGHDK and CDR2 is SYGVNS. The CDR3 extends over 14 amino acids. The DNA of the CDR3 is TGTGCCAGCGGCCCCGGGACAGTGAACACTGAAGCTTTCTTT. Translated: CASGPGTVNTEAFF.

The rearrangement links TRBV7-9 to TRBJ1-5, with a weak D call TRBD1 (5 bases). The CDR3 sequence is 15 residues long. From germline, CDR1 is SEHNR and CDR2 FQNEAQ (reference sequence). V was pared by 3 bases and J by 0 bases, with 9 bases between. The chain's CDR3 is CASSLGTYSNQPQHF. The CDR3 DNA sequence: TGTGCCAGCAGCTTGGGGACTTATAGCAATCAGCCCCAGCATTTT.

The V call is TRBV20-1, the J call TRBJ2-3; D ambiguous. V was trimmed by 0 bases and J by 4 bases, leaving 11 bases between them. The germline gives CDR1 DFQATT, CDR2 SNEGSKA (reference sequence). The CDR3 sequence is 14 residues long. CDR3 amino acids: CSARDLGIADTQYF. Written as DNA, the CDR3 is TGCAGTGCTAGAGATTTGGGAATCGCAGATACGCAGTATTTT.

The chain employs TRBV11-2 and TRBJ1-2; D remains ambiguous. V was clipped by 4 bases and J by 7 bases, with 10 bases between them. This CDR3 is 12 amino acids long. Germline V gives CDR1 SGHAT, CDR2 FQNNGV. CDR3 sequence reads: CASSSPAAGYTF. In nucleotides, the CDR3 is TGTGCCAGCAGCTCACCGGCGGCTGGCTACACCTTC.

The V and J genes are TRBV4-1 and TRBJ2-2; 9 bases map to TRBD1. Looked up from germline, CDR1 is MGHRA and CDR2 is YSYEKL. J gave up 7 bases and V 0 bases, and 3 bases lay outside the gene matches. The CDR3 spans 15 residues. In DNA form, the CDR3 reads TGCGCCAGCAGCCAAGAACAGGGGGCAAACGGGGAGCTGTTTTTT. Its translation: CASSQEQGANGELFF.

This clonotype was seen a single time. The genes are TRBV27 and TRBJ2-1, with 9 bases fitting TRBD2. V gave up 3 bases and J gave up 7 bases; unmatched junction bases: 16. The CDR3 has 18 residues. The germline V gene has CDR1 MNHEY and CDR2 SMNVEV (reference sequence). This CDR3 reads CASSFNPFDLAGENEQFF. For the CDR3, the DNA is TGTGCCAGCAGTTTTAACCCCTTTGACTTAGCGGGAGAAAATGAGCAGTTCTTC.

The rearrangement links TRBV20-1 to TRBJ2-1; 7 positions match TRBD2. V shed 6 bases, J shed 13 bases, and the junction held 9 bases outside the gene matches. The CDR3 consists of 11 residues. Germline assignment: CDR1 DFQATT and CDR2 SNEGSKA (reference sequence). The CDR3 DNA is TGCAGTGCCATCCGACTAGCAAATCAGTTCTTC. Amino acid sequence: CSAIRLANQFF.

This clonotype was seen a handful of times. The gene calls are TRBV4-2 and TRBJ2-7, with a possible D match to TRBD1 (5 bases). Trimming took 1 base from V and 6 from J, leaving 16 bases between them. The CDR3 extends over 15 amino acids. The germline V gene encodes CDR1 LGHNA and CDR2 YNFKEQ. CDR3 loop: CASSQGLGATREQYF. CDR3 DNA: TGTGCCAGCAGCCAAGGCCTAGGGGCGACTCGCGAGCAGTACTTC.

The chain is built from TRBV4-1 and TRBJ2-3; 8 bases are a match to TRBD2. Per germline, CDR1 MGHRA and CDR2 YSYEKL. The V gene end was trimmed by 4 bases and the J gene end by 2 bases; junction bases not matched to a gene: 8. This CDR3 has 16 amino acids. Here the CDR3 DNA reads TGCGCCAGCAGCCCGCTGAGTAGCGGGACCACAGATACGCAGTATTTT. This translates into CASSPLSSGTTDTQYF.